The 32 T cell receptor beta chains below all came from one sample that was sequenced in a study of blood T cell repertoires in COVID-19. This table comes from immunoSEQ multiplex PCR, and its TCRdb copy is limited to in-frame clones, with some not included. The sample has about 36,000 clones; around four fifths are singletons. The sequencing sample was made of peripheral blood. The receptor set was obtained from a human donor in a cohort sampled during active COVID-19.

CDR3 in amino acids: CASSYSDTQYF. The CDR3 DNA follows: TGTGCCAGCAGCTATAGTGATACGCAGTATTTT. The chain combines TRBV7-9 with TRBJ2-3; D call uncertain. CDR3 length: 11 residues. Trimming left V 4 bases short and J 6 bases short, with 5 bases between. Germline V gene data show CDR1 as SEHNR and CDR2 as FQNEAQ (reference sequence).

DNA for the CDR3: TGTGCCAGCAGCCGGGGGGATGAAGATACGCAGTATTTT. Protein product: CASSRGDEDTQYF. The genes are TRBV4-2 and TRBJ2-3, with D maybe TRBD2 (6 bases). Germline CDR1 reads LGHNA; CDR2 reads YNFKEQ. This CDR3 spans 13 amino acids. Trimming pared 4 bases from V and 5 bases from J, leaving 10 bases between.

V is TRBV6-6 and J is TRBJ2-7; 8 nucleotides agree with TRBD1. In germline, CDR1 is MNHNY, CDR2 SVGAGI (reference sequence). This CDR3 contains 14 residues. Trimming took 5 bases from V and 3 from J; bases not matched to a gene: 6. The CDR3 region has the DNA TGTGCCAGCAGTAAGGGACAGGCTGGCTACGAGCAGTACTTC. It yields the protein CASSKGQAGYEQYF.

The V and J genes are TRBV27 and TRBJ2-5, with 7 bases aligning to TRBD1. This CDR3 is 13 amino acids long. With V trimmed by 5 bases and J by 5 bases, 5 bases remained unmatched. Germline lookup yields CDR1 MNHEY and CDR2 SMNVEV (reference sequence). The CDR3 region is CASSPQGWETQYF. As DNA, the CDR3 is TGTGCCAGCAGTCCACAGGGGTGGGAGACCCAGTACTTC.

This chain joins TRBV7-9 and TRBJ1-2; D unclear. The CDR3 extends over 16 amino acids. The V end was cut by 5 bases, the J end by 5 bases, with 21 bases between. Germline-derived CDR1 and CDR2 are SEHNR and FQNEAQ (reference sequence). CDR3 loop: CASSPSPPLTLYGYTF. CDR3 bases: TGTGCCAGCAGCCCGTCCCCTCCCCTGACACTGTATGGCTACACCTTC.

This clone is medium-sized within its sample. V is TRBV6-5 and J is TRBJ2-1, with TRBD2 as a possible D gene (7 bases). There are 15 residues in the CDR3. Trimming removed 8 bases from V and 0 bases from J, with 14 bases in between. Germline-derived CDR1 and CDR2 are MNHEY and SVGAGI. The CDR3, as DNA: TGTGCCAGCTCCCGGGGGGCGAGCTCCTACAATGAGCAGTTCTTC. This translates into CASSRGASSYNEQFF.

The chain uses TRBV28 and TRBJ1-1; D remains ambiguous. Between the trimmed V and J ends, which lost 11 bases and 3 bases, there was a span of 13 bases. Germline V gene lookup returns CDR1 MDHEN and CDR2 SYDVKM. The CDR3 runs 12 residues. The CDR3 DNA is TGTGCCGCCTCGCGGGTGGACACTGAAGCTTTCTTT. Its translation is CAASRVDTEAFF.

This sequence joins TRBV6-1 and TRBJ1-6; TRBD1 aligns across 7 bases. The germline CDR1 and CDR2 sequences are MNHNS and SASEGT. The CDR3 covers 15 residues. V shed 1 base and J 9 bases; nucleotides not matched to a gene: 6. The CDR3 here is CASSEGAGGGSPLHF. CDR3 nucleotide sequence: TGTGCCAGCAGTGAAGGGGCAGGGGGAGGTTCACCCCTCCACTTT.

This chain connects TRBV9 to TRBJ2-2; weak D call: TRBD1 (5 bases). There are 14 residues in the CDR3. Germline values: CDR1 SGDLS, CDR2 YYNGEE. The ends were cut back, 2 bases at V and 4 bases at J, with 9 bases in the middle. The CDR3 region is CASSVGRLTGELFF. CDR3 DNA sequence: TGTGCCAGCAGCGTGGGGCGGCTCACCGGGGAGCTGTTTTTT.

This clone was detected a few times. The rearrangement links TRBV7-9 to TRBJ2-4, with 7 bases that match TRBD2. This CDR3 contains 14 residues. J gave up 8 bases and V 0 bases, and 4 bases lay outside the gene matches. Germline assignment: CDR1 SEHNR and CDR2 FQNEAQ (reference sequence). This CDR3 reads CASSLAPSGDIQYF. The CDR3 bases are TGTGCCAGCAGCTTAGCCCCTAGCGGTGACATTCAGTACTTC.

The chain carries TRBV14 and TRBJ2-3, with 7 bases that match TRBD1. The V segment lost 0 bases and the J segment 5 bases; nucleotides outside the gene matches: 8. The CDR3 runs 16 residues. Germline CDR1 SGHDN, CDR2 FVKESK. CDR3 nucleotide sequence: TGTGCCAGCAGCCAAGATGGGGACAGAATGGGAGATACGCAGTATTTT. Translated, it gives CASSQDGDRMGDTQYF.

By sample fraction, this clone is medium-sized. The V call is TRBV11-3, the J call TRBJ2-7; TRBD1 might be the D (6 bases). Looked up from germline, CDR1 is SGHNT and CDR2 is YENEEA. Trimming cost V 5 bases and J 1 base, with 12 bases left between them. This CDR3 is 14 amino acids long. CDR3 nucleotide sequence: TGTGCCAGCAGCCGAGAGGACAGTTCCTACGAGCAGTACTTC. Its translation is CASSREDSSYEQYF.

The chain combines TRBV7-9 with TRBJ2-7; tentatively, D is TRBD1 (6 bases). This CDR3 is built from 15 residues. The germline V gene has CDR1 SEHNR and CDR2 FQNEAQ (reference sequence). The V gene lost 4 bases and the J gene lost 2 bases, with 15 bases spanning the gap. The CDR3 here is CASSYGQSTTYEQYF. CDR3 bases: TGTGCCAGCAGCTATGGACAGTCCACAACCTACGAGCAGTACTTC.

The genes are TRBV5-1 and TRBJ2-5, with 10 positions matching TRBD2. CDR1 is SGHRS, CDR2 YFSETQ, per germline. V was pared by 0 bases and J by 2 bases, with 1 base of the junction left unmatched. The CDR3 is made up of 15 amino acids. CDR3 amino acids: CASSLELAGQETQYF. For the CDR3, the DNA is TGCGCCAGCAGCTTGGAACTAGCGGGGCAAGAGACCCAGTACTTC.

The chain combines TRBV9 with TRBJ2-3; 9 bases align to TRBD2. Unmatched junction bases numbered 2, after V lost 0 bases and J lost 3 bases. In germline, CDR1 is SGDLS, CDR2 YYNGEE. The CDR3 runs to 15 residues. The CDR3, as DNA: TGTGCCAGCAGCGTAGCGACTAGCGGTACAGATACGCAGTATTTT. Amino acids: CASSVATSGTDTQYF.

V and J are TRBV11-2 and TRBJ1-1, with D maybe TRBD1 (6 bases). From germline, CDR1 is SGHAT and CDR2 FQNNGV. The CDR3 consists of 13 residues. The germline V and J ends were trimmed by 5 bases and 4 bases, with 11 bases remaining between them. CDR3 sequence: CASSAIRGTEAFF. For the CDR3, the DNA is TGTGCCAGCAGCGCCATCAGGGGCACTGAAGCTTTCTTT.

V is TRBV7-8 and J is TRBJ2-5; maybe TRBD2 (6 bases). The CDR3 sequence is 18 residues long. Trimming removed 5 bases at V and 1 base at J, with 23 bases between. The germline V gene has CDR1 SGHVS and CDR2 FQNEAQ. The CDR3 region is CASSPSRPGTRSQETQYF. As DNA, the CDR3 is TGTGCCAGCAGCCCATCCCGCCCGGGGACTCGAAGCCAAGAGACCCAGTACTTC.

V usage is TRBV3-1 (or the pseudogene TRBV3-2) and J usage is TRBJ2-1; D is possibly TRBD1 (5 bases). This CDR3 comprises 16 residues. V shed 1 base and J shed 1 base, with 11 bases lying between them. Germline assignment: CDR1 LGHDT and CDR2 YNNKEL (reference sequence). DNA for the CDR3: TGTGCCAGCAGCCAAGTAGGGCAGGGTTCCTACAATGAGCAGTTCTTC. Protein product: CASSQVGQGSYNEQFF.

This clone was seen just once. The chain combines TRBV7-3 with TRBJ2-1, with a tentative D call TRBD1 (8 bases). The germline V gene has CDR1 SGHTA and CDR2 FQGTGA. CDR3 length equals 14 residues. Deletions cut 4 bases from V and 9 bases from J, with 16 bases between. CDR3 DNA sequence: TGTGCCAGCAGCTACCCGGACAGGGAGGGTGAGCAGTTCTTC. As protein: CASSYPDREGEQFF.

The chain combines TRBV28 with TRBJ1-2; D is ambiguous. The V gene's germline CDR1 is MDHEN and CDR2 SYDVKM. The germline V and J ends were trimmed by 6 bases and 6 bases, with 8 bases remaining between them. The CDR3 loop spans 11 amino acids. In nucleotides, the CDR3 is TGTGCCAGCAGCCTTCAGGATGGCTACACCTTC. This encodes CASSLQDGYTF.

V gene TRBV6-5 combines with J gene TRBJ1-1; tentative D call: TRBD1 (5 bases). Per the germline V gene, CDR1 is MNHEY and CDR2 is SVGAGI. The CDR3 length is 14 residues. Between the trimmed V and J ends, which lost 6 bases and 1 base, there was a span of 12 bases. The CDR3 DNA reads TGTGCCAGCAGCCGGGGCGGGGGGAACACTGAAGCTTTCTTT. This encodes CASSRGGGNTEAFF.

This chain joins TRBV10-3 and TRBJ2-5; tentative D call: TRBD1 (5 bases). This CDR3 comprises 15 residues. V lost 4 bases, J lost 2 bases, and 14 bases lay in between. Germline CDR1 is ENHRY and CDR2 is SYGVKD. CDR3 coding DNA: TGTGCCATCAGTGGGGGCAGGGAAGGTCAAGAGACCCAGTACTTC. Its translation is CAISGGREGQETQYF.

The chain recombines TRBV7-9 with TRBJ1-2; 7 nucleotides agree with TRBD1. The CDR3 is 14 residues long. Germline V gives CDR1 SEHNR, CDR2 FQNEAQ (reference sequence). V lost 4 bases and J lost 4; bases outside the gene matches: 6. This CDR3 reads CASSSQQGSYGYTF. For the CDR3, the DNA is TGTGCCAGCAGCTCCCAACAGGGGAGCTATGGCTACACCTTC.

This clone appeared a few times. This rearrangement joins TRBV6-5 to TRBJ1-1; D unresolved. Germline V lookup: CDR1 MNHEY, CDR2 SVGAGI. V gave up 2 bases and J gave up 1 base, with 14 bases separating them. The CDR3 loop spans 16 amino acids. As DNA, the CDR3 is TGTGCCAGCAGTTACGCCCATCTAACCCCGAACACTGAAGCTTTCTTT. Protein product: CASSYAHLTPNTEAFF.

The chain combines TRBV4-2 with TRBJ2-5, with 10 nucleotides matching TRBD2. The CDR3 covers 16 residues. V was clipped by 3 bases and J by 0 bases; unmatched bases: 4. The germline V gene has CDR1 LGHNA and CDR2 YNFKEQ. The CDR3 protein is CASSQAGTSDQETQYF. The CDR3, as DNA: TGTGCCAGCAGCCAGGCCGGGACTAGCGACCAAGAGACCCAGTACTTC.

The genes are TRBV2 and TRBJ2-7; possibly TRBD1 for D (6 bases). Trimming stripped 4 bases from V and 6 bases from J, with 7 bases between. Germline CDR1 reads SNHLY; CDR2 reads FYNNEI. CDR3 length equals 11 residues. CDR3 in amino acids: CASSVGGEQYF. The CDR3 nucleotides are TGTGCCAGCAGTGTAGGGGGCGAGCAGTACTTC.

The chain links TRBV14 to TRBJ1-2; D unclear. Trimming removed 4 bases at V and 2 bases at J, with 20 bases between. The CDR3 covers 17 residues. Germline CDR1 and CDR2: SGHDN and FVKESK. The DNA for the CDR3 is TGTGCCAGCAGCCGGAGGAGGGAAGGGTCCTTCAACTATGGCTACACCTTC. Translating it yields CASSRRREGSFNYGYTF.

This chain uses TRBV7-8 with TRBJ2-7; possible D gene TRBD1, 6 bases. Trimming shortened V by 5 bases and J by 3 bases, and 11 bases separated the two germline ends. Germline loops: CDR1 SGHVS, CDR2 FQNEAQ. There are 13 residues in the CDR3. Here the CDR3 reads CASSREQGYEQYF. CDR3 DNA: TGTGCCAGCAGCCGGGAACAGGGCTACGAGCAGTACTTC.

The chain combines TRBV5-4 with TRBJ2-7; 9 positions agree with TRBD2. Germline V CDR1 and CDR2: SGHNT, YYREEE (reference sequence). This CDR3 is 15 amino acids long. The V segment lost 2 bases and the J segment 0 bases; nucleotides outside the gene matches: 3. The CDR3 bases are TGTGCCAGCAGCTTAGGCGGGGGGGTCTCCTACGAGCAGTACTTC. Protein: CASSLGGGVSYEQYF.

CDR3 amino acids: CASRETGVSFDEQYF. Here the CDR3 DNA reads TGTGCCAGTAGGGAGACAGGGGTCTCATTTGACGAGCAGTACTTC. The rearrangement uses TRBV19 and TRBJ2-7; 8 bases match TRBD1. With 6 bases clipped from V and 5 bases from J, the junction kept 12 bases outside the gene matches. Germline CDR1 and CDR2: LNHDA and SQIVND (reference sequence). This CDR3 comprises 15 residues.

The chain uses TRBV6-5 and TRBJ1-1; D may be TRBD1 (6 bases). Trimming pared 5 bases from V and 5 bases from J, leaving 15 bases between. The germline V gene encodes CDR1 MNHEY and CDR2 SVGAGI. The CDR3 loop spans 14 amino acids. The chain's CDR3 is CASSRQAGGTEAFF. In nucleotides, the CDR3 is TGTGCCAGCAGTCGACAGGCCGGGGGGACTGAAGCTTTCTTT.

V gene TRBV19 combines with J gene TRBJ2-2; possible D gene TRBD1, 5 bases. The germline gives CDR1 LNHDA, CDR2 SQIVND (reference sequence). V lost 4 bases and J 5 bases, leaving 14 bases between the germline ends. The CDR3 runs 15 residues. The CDR3 sequence: CASSSQGRLTGELFF. CDR3 DNA sequence: TGTGCCAGTAGTAGTCAGGGAAGATTGACCGGGGAGCTGTTTTTT.